The 8 T cell receptor beta chains below come from one sample, sequenced in a study of regulatory T cells in long-lasting Graves disease. CDR3 regions were amplified by Arm-PCR using iRepertoire HTBI primers to build TCR beta libraries. One entry per CDR3 protein results from TCRdb running MiXCR on the multiplex PCR reads. The sample contains 400,000 to 500,000 distinct CDR3 sequences, around 21% of which appear only once. Time point reported: persistent/refractory GD, antithyroid drugs over 5 years with positive TRAb. Following extraction of RNA from PBMCs, that RNA was used to make the TCR library. Material: peripheral blood mononuclear cells (PBMCs), obtained when the disease was refractory, from a patient treated with antithyroid drugs. Receptor source: a female donor with Graves disease.

A single count supports this clonotype. The CDR3 sequence: CASRFSGLSYNEQFF. For the CDR3, the DNA is TGTGCCAGCAGGTTTTCGGGACTATCCTACAATGAGCAGTTCTTC. The chain recombines TRBV28 with TRBJ2-1; TRBD2 matches at 7 bases. CDR3 size: 15 residues. V gave up 6 bases and J gave up 1 base; unmatched junction bases: 6. CDR1 MDHEN and CDR2 SYDVKM come from the germline V gene.

This clonotype was seen a handful of times. This chain joins TRBV2 and TRBJ1-5, with TRBD1 identical over 8 bases. CDR1 SNHLY and CDR2 FYNNEI come from the germline V gene. This CDR3 region has 14 residues. Trimming cost V 8 bases and J 4 bases; bases outside gene matches: 7. Here the CDR3 DNA reads TGTGCCAGCGGAACAGGGGGGGCAAATCAGCCCCAGCATTTT. Translation gives CASGTGGANQPQHF. Filled out from reference TRBV2 and TRBJ1-5, the complete variable domain reads EPEVTQTPSHQVTQMGQEVILRCVPISNHLYFYWYRQILGQKVEFLVSFYNNEISEKSEIFDDQFSVERPDGSNFTLKIRSTKLEDSAMYFCASGTGGANQPQHFGDGTRLSIL.

This clonotype was found many times. The chain couples TRBV12-3 or TRBV12-4 to TRBJ2-5; D is ambiguous. Trimming pared 6 bases from V and 3 bases from J, leaving 5 bases between. The CDR3 consists of 11 residues. The CDR3: CASSLKETQYF. In DNA form, the CDR3 reads TGTGCCAGCAGCTTAAAAGAGACCCAGTACTTC.

This clonotype was seen more than once but under ten times. J is TRBJ2-7 and V is TRBV6-2 or TRBV6-3; 9 bases map to TRBD2. The CDR3 runs 15 residues. The germline V gene has CDR1 MNHEY and CDR2 SVGEGT. Unmatched junction bases numbered 6, after V lost 1 base and J lost 5 bases. This CDR3 is CASSYLTSGLDEQYF. CDR3 DNA sequence: TGTGCCAGCAGTTACTTAACTAGCGGGCTCGACGAGCAGTACTTC.

In this sample, this clonotype turned up many times. The chain carries TRBV27 and TRBJ1-2; 7 nucleotides match TRBD1. The CDR3 length is 13 residues. J was trimmed by 6 bases and V by 10 bases; bases with no gene match: 11. Germline assignment: CDR1 MNHEY and CDR2 SMNVEV (reference sequence). DNA of the CDR3: TGTGCCACCACGGGACAGAACACTAATGGCTACACCTTC. Its translation: CATTGQNTNGYTF.

This clonotype was seen a few times. The chain recombines TRBV4-1 with TRBJ2-7, with 8 positions matching TRBD2. CDR1 and CDR2 from the germline V gene are MGHRA and YSYEKL. V dropped 3 bases and J dropped 5; count of bases not matched to a gene: 3. CDR3 length: 13 amino acids. The CDR3 protein is CASSQGSGNEQYF. The CDR3 nucleotides are TGCGCCAGCAGCCAGGGTAGCGGGAACGAGCAGTACTTC.

At least ten counts were recorded for this clonotype. The chain is built from TRBV29-1 and TRBJ2-1, with 7 bases identical to TRBD2. There are 14 residues in the CDR3. Trimming at V came to 7 bases and at J to 3 bases, leaving 9 bases not matched to a gene. Germline V gene lookup returns CDR1 SQVTM and CDR2 ANQGSEA. The CDR3 protein is CSAPTGGSYNEQFF. CDR3 bases: TGCAGCGCCCCAACGGGCGGGAGCTACAATGAGCAGTTCTTC.

Remarks on this clonotype: A much larger clone is a single base away; this may be a read error. V usage is TRBV7-9 and J usage is TRBJ1-5, with no clear D. This CDR3 has 12 amino acids. V lost 6 bases to trimming and J lost 11 bases, with 14 bases between them. The germline gives CDR1 SEHNR, CDR2 FQNEAQ (reference sequence). This CDR3 is CASSLGGRTQHF. For the CDR3, the DNA is TGTGCCAGCAGTTTGGGAGGCAGGACCCAGCATTTT.